Given below is one T cell receptor beta chain in context. Its antigen is unknown. The entry originates in a study of regulatory dendritic cells for organ transplantation. This CDR3 contains 19 residues. J gave up 4 bases and V 2 bases, and 19 bases lay outside the gene matches. Germline V gives CDR1 SGHTA, CDR2 FQGNSA. Study-level points and caveats: Among resting subsets, memory CD8+ cells contained the most alloreactive clonotypes. Memory CD8+ clonal expansion seemed more limited with regulatory than mature dendritic cells. Memory T cells were less diverse than naive, with memory CD8+ most oligoclonal.

CFSE-labeled sorted T cells met regulatory or mature dendritic cells for five to six days. Naive CD45RA+ and memory CD45RO+ CD4+ or CD8+ T cells were FACS-sorted. Clones were sequenced by immunoSEQ multiplex PCR, and TCRdb holds only the in-frame ones, with some missing. This sample has over 20,000 clones; 80% to 90% occur once, and the top ten carry 0.55% to 0.85%. The chain links TRBV7-2 to TRBJ1-1; 7 nucleotides agree with TRBD1. The TCR sequence derives from a human donor in good health. Sequencing input: naive CD4+ T cells from blood cultured with regulatory dendritic cells. Subset specified: CD45RA+ naive T cells. The DNA of the CDR3 is TGTGCCAGCAGCTTAACCGTGCGTAGCCACAGGGGCGTTGGCACTGAAGCTTTCTTT. Residues: CASSLTVRSHRGVGTEAFF.